This record looks at one T cell receptor (beta chain) sequence and its context. Its antigen remains unknown. The sample originates from a study of cytomegalovirus exposure and HLA in healthy donors. Study results and caveats: Cytomegalovirus association was listed for 164 TCR beta chains. Roughly even sequencing depth across donors was the assumption behind the presence/absence analyses.

In the PCR, 60 Vbeta and 13 Jbeta primers were used. Assay used: immunoSEQ multiplex PCR; TCRdb lists only in-frame clones, some missing. The sample has roughly 100,000 clones; roughly 80% are singletons. Sequencing input: PBMCs. The clonotype comes from a man aged 40-49 years in good health and CMV-seronegative.

The DNA for the CDR3 is TGTGCCAGTAGTACCGACAGGGATCTTAACGAGCAGTACTTC. It is translated as CASSTDRDLNEQYF. The chain combines TRBV19 with TRBJ2-7; the match to TRBD1 covers 7 bases. The CDR3 is made up of 14 amino acids. Germline values: CDR1 LNHDA, CDR2 SQIVND (reference sequence). Trimming removed 4 bases from V and 5 bases from J; junction bases left unmatched: 8.